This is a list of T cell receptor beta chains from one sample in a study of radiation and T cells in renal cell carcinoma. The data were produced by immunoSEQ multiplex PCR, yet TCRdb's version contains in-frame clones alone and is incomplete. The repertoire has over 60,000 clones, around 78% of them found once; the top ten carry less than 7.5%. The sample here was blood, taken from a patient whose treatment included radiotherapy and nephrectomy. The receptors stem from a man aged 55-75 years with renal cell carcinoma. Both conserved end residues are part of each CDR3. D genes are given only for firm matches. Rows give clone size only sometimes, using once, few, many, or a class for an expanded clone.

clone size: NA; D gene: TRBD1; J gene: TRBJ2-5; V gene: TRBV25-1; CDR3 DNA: TGTGCCAGCAGCCTCGGACAGGGAGTAGAGACCCAGTACTTC; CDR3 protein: CASSLGQGVETQYF
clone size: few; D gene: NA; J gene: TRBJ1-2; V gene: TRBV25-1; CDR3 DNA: TGTGCCAGCAGTGAACCGGGACACCTTCCCTATGGCTACACCTTC; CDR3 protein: CASSEPGHLPYGYTF
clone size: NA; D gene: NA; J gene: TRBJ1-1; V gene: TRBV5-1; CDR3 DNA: TGCGCCAGCAGCGGTAGCGGTATGAACACTGAAGCTTTCTTT; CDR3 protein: CASSGSGMNTEAFF
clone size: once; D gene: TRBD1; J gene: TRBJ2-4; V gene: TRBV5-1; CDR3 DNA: TGCGCCAGCAGCTTGGGACCAGGGGGTAGGGACATTCAGTACTTC; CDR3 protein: CASSLGPGGRDIQYF
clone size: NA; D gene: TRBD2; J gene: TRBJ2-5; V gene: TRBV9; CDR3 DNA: TGTGCCAGCAGCATCGGACTAGCGGAAGAGACCCAGTACTTC; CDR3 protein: CASSIGLAEETQYF
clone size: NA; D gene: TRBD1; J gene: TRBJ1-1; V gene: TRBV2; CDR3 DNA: TGTGCCAGCAGTGGACAGGGGGCGCGATACACTGAAGCTTTCTTT; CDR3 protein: CASSGQGARYTEAFF
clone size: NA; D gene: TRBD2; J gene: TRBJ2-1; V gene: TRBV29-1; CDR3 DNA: TGCACCCCTTCGAAAAGCGGTGGACTAGGCATTTTCTCCTACAATGAGCAGTTCTTC; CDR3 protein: CTPSKSGGLGIFSYNEQFF
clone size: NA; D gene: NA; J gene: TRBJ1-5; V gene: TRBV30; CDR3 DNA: TGTGCCTGGCACCCGGGACTAGGGGATACGCAGCATTTT; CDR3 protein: CAWHPGLGDTQHF
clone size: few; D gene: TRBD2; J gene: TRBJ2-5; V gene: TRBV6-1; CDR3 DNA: TGTGCCAGCAGCTTTAGCGGGGCCTCAGGGGAGACCCAGTACTTC; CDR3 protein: CASSFSGASGETQYF
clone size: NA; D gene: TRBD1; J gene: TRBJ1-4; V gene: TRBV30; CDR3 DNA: TGTGCCTGGAGTGGGGGGACAGGGGGCGGAGAAAAACTGTTTTTT; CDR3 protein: CAWSGGTGGGEKLFF
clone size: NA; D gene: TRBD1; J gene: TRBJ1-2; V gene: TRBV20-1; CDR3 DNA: TGCAGTGCTAGGGTGGGACAGGGACACACCTTC; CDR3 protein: CSARVGQGHTF
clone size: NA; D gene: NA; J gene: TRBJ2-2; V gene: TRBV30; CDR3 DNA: TGTGCCTGGAGTCTAGACAGAGACACCGGGGAGCTGTTTTTT; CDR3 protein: CAWSLDRDTGELFF
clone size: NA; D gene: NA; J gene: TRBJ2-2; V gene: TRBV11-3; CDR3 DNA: TGTGCCAGCAGCTCAGTCGGGGAGCTGTTTTTT; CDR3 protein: CASSSVGELFF
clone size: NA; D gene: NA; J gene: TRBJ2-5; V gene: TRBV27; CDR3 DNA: TGTGCCAGCAGTTTAGCAGCCGTGGGGACCCAGTACTTC; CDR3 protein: CASSLAAVGTQYF
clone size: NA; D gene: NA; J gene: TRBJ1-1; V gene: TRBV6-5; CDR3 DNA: TGTGCCAGCAGAGAAGGGACTCTGAACACTGAAGCTTTCTTT; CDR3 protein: CASREGTLNTEAFF
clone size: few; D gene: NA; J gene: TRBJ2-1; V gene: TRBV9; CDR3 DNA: TGTGCCAGCAGCGTAGCCTCGTACAATGAGCAGTTCTTC; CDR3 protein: CASSVASYNEQFF
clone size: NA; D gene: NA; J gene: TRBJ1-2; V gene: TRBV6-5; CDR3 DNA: TGTGCCAGCAGTCACAGGGCGGGCGATGGCTACACCTTC; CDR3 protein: CASSHRAGDGYTF
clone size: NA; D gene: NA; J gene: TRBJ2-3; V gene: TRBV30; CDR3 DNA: TGTGCCTGGAGTGTACGAAATTTGGATACGCAGTATTTT; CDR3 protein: CAWSVRNLDTQYF
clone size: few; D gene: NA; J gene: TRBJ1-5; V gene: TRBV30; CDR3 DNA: TGTGCCTGGAGTCCGGGGCTGGAGGATCAGCCCCAGCATTTT; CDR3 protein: CAWSPGLEDQPQHF
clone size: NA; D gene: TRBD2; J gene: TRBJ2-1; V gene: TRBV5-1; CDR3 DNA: TGCGCCAGCAGCTTTAGCGGGGACTCCTACAATGAGCAGTTCTTC; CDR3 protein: CASSFSGDSYNEQFF
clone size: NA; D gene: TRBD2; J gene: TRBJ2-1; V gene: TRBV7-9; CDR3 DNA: TGTGCCAGCAGCTTAGGTCTAGCGGGGAAAAATGAGCAGTTCTTC; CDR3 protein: CASSLGLAGKNEQFF
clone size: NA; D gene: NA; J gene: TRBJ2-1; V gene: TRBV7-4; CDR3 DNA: TGTGCCAGCAGCCTCCGGGACACCCGATACAATGAGCAGTTCTTC; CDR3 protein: CASSLRDTRYNEQFF
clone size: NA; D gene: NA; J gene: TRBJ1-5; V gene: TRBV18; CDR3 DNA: TGTGCCAGCTCTACCTGGGATAGCAATCAGCCCCAGCATTTT; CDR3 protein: CASSTWDSNQPQHF
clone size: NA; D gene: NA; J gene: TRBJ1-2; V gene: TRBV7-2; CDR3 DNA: TGTGCCAGCAGCCAACGGGGGAGCTATGGCTACACCTTC; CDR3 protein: CASSQRGSYGYTF
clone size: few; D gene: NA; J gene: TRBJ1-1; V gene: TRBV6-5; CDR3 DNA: TGTGCCAGCATCACACCGGGGGGGACTGAAGCTTTCTTT; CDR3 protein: CASITPGGTEAFF
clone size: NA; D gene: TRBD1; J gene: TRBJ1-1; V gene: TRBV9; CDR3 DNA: TGTGCCAGCAGCGTAGGGACAGGGGGGCGTCGTGAAGCTTTCTTT; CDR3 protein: CASSVGTGGRREAFF
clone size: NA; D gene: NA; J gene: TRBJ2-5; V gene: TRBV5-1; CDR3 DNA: TGCGCCAGCAGCTTGGGGGTAGAAGAGACCCAGTACTTC; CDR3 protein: CASSLGVEETQYF
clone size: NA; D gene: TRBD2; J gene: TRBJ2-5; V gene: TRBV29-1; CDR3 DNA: TGCAGCGTTGAAGATGTGGGAGCGGGAGGAAGGGAGACCCAGTACTTC; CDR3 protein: CSVEDVGAGGRETQYF
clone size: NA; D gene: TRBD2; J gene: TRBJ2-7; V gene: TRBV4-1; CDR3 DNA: TGCGCCAGCAGCCAAGAACGGACTAGCGCCTTCTACGAGCAGTACTTC; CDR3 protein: CASSQERTSAFYEQYF
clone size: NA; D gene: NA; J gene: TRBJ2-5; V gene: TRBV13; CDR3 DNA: TGTGCCAGCAGCTTATTTGGGGAAGGGGAGACCCAGTACTTC; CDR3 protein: CASSLFGEGETQYF
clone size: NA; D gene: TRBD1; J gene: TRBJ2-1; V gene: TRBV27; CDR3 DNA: TGTGCCAGCCTATATTCCGGGACAGGGTACTACAATGAGCAGTTCTTC; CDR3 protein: CASLYSGTGYYNEQFF
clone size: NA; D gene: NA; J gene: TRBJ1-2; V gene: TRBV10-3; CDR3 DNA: TGTGCCATCAGTGACTGGGAATATGGCTACACCTTC; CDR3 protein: CAISDWEYGYTF